This TCR beta chain was sequenced in a study of beta chain features in type 1 diabetes. The study's findings and limits: All four CD4+ subsets from Type 1 diabetes patients carried moderately but significantly shorter TCRB CDR3s.

Germline lookup yields CDR1 MGHRA and CDR2 YSYEKL. This CDR3 has 16 amino acids. V gave up 4 bases and J gave up 10 bases, with 20 bases separating them. Turning to this clone: What it recognizes is unknown.

The sequenced template was cDNA made from the entire isolated RNA. Reads from naive, central memory and regulatory T cell samples averaged about 3.9 million. Assay used: immunoSEQ multiplex PCR; TCRdb lists only in-frame clones, some missing. The table has 23,000 or so clones, around 69% seen once; the top ten hold around 4%. The source of this sequence is a man in his late teens or twenties with type 1 diabetes. The sequenced sample consisted of Tregs from blood. V is TRBV4-1 and J is TRBJ1-6, with D maybe TRBD1 (5 bases). This chain's CDR3 is CASSLEKGLVGSPLHF. For the CDR3, the DNA is TGCGCCAGCAGCCTCGAGAAGGGGTTAGTTGGATCACCCCTCCACTTT.